This TCR beta chain was recovered during a study of blood T cells in healthy people across ages. A second roughly 7 to 12 cycle PCR used barcoded and J-beta primers. Each CDR3 protein gets one entry after TCRdb re-called the 5' RACE reads with MiXCR. The profile shows approximately 730,000 distinct CDR3 sequences, roughly 41% of them singletons. Trimming pared 3 bases from V and 3 bases from J, leaving 8 bases between. The CDR3 covers 13 residues. What was sequenced was blood. The chain has TRBV12-3 or TRBV12-4 and TRBJ1-2; D might be TRBD1 (5 bases). The TCR comes from a woman aged 60-70 years in good health. CDR3 sequence: CASSLGDDYGYTF. The CDR3 DNA follows: TGTGCCAGCAGTTTGGGGGATGACTATGGCTACACCTTC.